A selection of T cell receptor beta chains follows, all from one sample in a study of blood T cell repertoires in COVID-19. Assay used: immunoSEQ multiplex PCR; TCRdb lists only in-frame clones, some missing. Of around 250,000 clones listed, approximately 86% are singletons. Sequencing used peripheral blood. These receptors were collected from a man aged 35 to 55 with active or convalescent COVID-19. Both conserved end residues are part of each CDR3. D genes are given only for firm matches. Not all rows give a size; the values are once, few, many and, for expanded clones, a class.

abundance: -; v_gene: TRBV6-5; d_gene: TRBD2; j_gene: TRBJ2-3; CDR3aa: CASSFTSGGADTQYF; CDR3nt: TGTGCCAGCAGCTTTACTAGCGGGGGGGCAGATACGCAGTATTTT
abundance: -; v_gene: TRBV6-5; d_gene: -; j_gene: TRBJ1-1; CDR3aa: CASSKERRVAFF; CDR3nt: TGTGCCAGCAGTAAGGAAAGACGGGTAGCTTTCTTT
abundance: once; v_gene: TRBV6-4; d_gene: TRBD2; j_gene: TRBJ2-3; CDR3aa: CASSGTGLAGSDTQYF; CDR3nt: TGTGCCAGCAGTGGAACCGGACTAGCGGGAAGCGATACGCAGTATTTT
abundance: -; v_gene: TRBV25-1; d_gene: TRBD1; j_gene: TRBJ1-1; CDR3aa: CASTEGAGGKRAFF; CDR3nt: TGTGCCAGCACGGAAGGGGCAGGGGGGAAGAGGGCTTTCTTT
abundance: once; v_gene: TRBV20-1; d_gene: -; j_gene: TRBJ2-2; CDR3aa: CSARSTGELFF; CDR3nt: TGCAGTGCTAGATCGACCGGGGAGCTGTTTTTT
abundance: -; v_gene: TRBV2; d_gene: TRBD1; j_gene: TRBJ1-2; CDR3aa: CASPFRRTGGNGYTF; CDR3nt: TGTGCCAGTCCCTTCCGCCGGACAGGGGGTAATGGCTACACCTTC
abundance: -; v_gene: TRBV5-1; d_gene: TRBD1; j_gene: TRBJ1-6; CDR3aa: CASSSGQGAGSPLHF; CDR3nt: TGCGCCAGCAGTTCTGGACAGGGGGCGGGTTCACCCCTCCACTTT
abundance: -; v_gene: TRBV29-1; d_gene: -; j_gene: TRBJ1-2; CDR3aa: CSARRGRGSYGYTF; CDR3nt: TGCAGCGCCCGAAGGGGCAGGGGCTCCTATGGCTACACCTTC
abundance: once; v_gene: TRBV29-1; d_gene: TRBD2; j_gene: TRBJ2-1; CDR3aa: CSVEGNPSGTGALLEQFF; CDR3nt: TGCAGCGTTGAGGGAAATCCTAGCGGAACCGGAGCTCTTCTTGAGCAGTTCTTC
abundance: -; v_gene: TRBV29-1; d_gene: TRBD1; j_gene: TRBJ1-1; CDR3aa: CSAKNRGNTEAFF; CDR3nt: TGCAGCGCTAAGAACAGGGGGAACACTGAAGCTTTCTTT
abundance: -; v_gene: TRBV5-6; d_gene: -; j_gene: TRBJ2-3; CDR3aa: CASSLWGADTQYF; CDR3nt: TGTGCCAGCAGCTTGTGGGGGGCAGATACGCAGTATTTT
abundance: -; v_gene: TRBV30; d_gene: -; j_gene: TRBJ2-2; CDR3aa: CAWRPSGELFF; CDR3nt: TGTGCCTGGCGTCCTAGCGGGGAGCTGTTTTTT
abundance: -; v_gene: TRBV19; d_gene: TRBD2; j_gene: TRBJ2-2; CDR3aa: CASSTLAGGPWGELFF; CDR3nt: TGTGCCAGTAGTACACTAGCGGGAGGGCCATGGGGGGAGCTGTTTTTT
abundance: -; v_gene: TRBV19; d_gene: TRBD1; j_gene: TRBJ2-1; CDR3aa: CASRRDRANEQFF; CDR3nt: TGTGCCAGTAGAAGGGACAGGGCGAATGAGCAGTTCTTC
abundance: -; v_gene: TRBV7-9; d_gene: -; j_gene: TRBJ2-7; CDR3aa: CASSLARGSTFPYEQYF; CDR3nt: TGTGCCAGCAGCTTAGCCCGGGGATCAACTTTCCCCTACGAGCAGTACTTC
abundance: -; v_gene: TRBV5-1; d_gene: -; j_gene: TRBJ2-1; CDR3aa: CASSPRVPNYNEQFF; CDR3nt: TGCGCCAGCAGCCCCCGGGTCCCAAATTACAATGAGCAGTTCTTC
abundance: -; v_gene: TRBV9; d_gene: -; j_gene: TRBJ2-5; CDR3aa: CASSPWGGRRETQYF; CDR3nt: TGTGCCAGCAGCCCATGGGGGGGGCGGAGGGAGACCCAGTACTTC
abundance: once; v_gene: TRBV7-6; d_gene: -; j_gene: TRBJ1-5; CDR3aa: CASSKQWGPNQPQHF; CDR3nt: TGTGCCAGCAGCAAACAGTGGGGGCCGAATCAGCCCCAGCATTTT
abundance: -; v_gene: TRBV3-1/TRBV3-2; d_gene: -; j_gene: TRBJ2-2; CDR3aa: CASSQEPGPGELFF; CDR3nt: TGTGCCAGCAGCCAAGAACCGGGTCCCGGGGAGCTGTTTTTT
abundance: -; v_gene: TRBV7-2; d_gene: -; j_gene: TRBJ2-3; CDR3aa: CASSGGTDTQYF; CDR3nt: TGTGCCAGCAGCGGAGGAACAGATACGCAGTATTTT
abundance: -; v_gene: TRBV15; d_gene: TRBD2; j_gene: TRBJ2-5; CDR3aa: CATSRVTSGQETQYF; CDR3nt: TGTGCCACCAGCAGAGTGACTAGCGGGCAAGAGACCCAGTACTTC
abundance: -; v_gene: TRBV14; d_gene: -; j_gene: TRBJ1-1; CDR3aa: CASSQAADTEAFF; CDR3nt: TGTGCCAGCAGCCAAGCCGCGGACACTGAAGCTTTCTTT
abundance: -; v_gene: TRBV3-1/TRBV3-2; d_gene: -; j_gene: TRBJ2-5; CDR3aa: CASSPRIAAGSPLETQYF; CDR3nt: TGTGCCAGCAGCCCTCGTATAGCGGCGGGGTCTCCCCTAGAGACCCAGTACTTC
abundance: few; v_gene: TRBV14; d_gene: -; j_gene: TRBJ2-1; CDR3aa: CASSQGPGYNEQFF; CDR3nt: TGTGCCAGCAGCCAAGGGCCGGGGTACAATGAGCAGTTCTTC
abundance: -; v_gene: TRBV4-1; d_gene: TRBD1; j_gene: TRBJ1-1; CDR3aa: CASSLSGTGMNTEAFF; CDR3nt: TGCGCCAGCAGCCTCTCCGGGACAGGCATGAACACTGAAGCTTTCTTT
abundance: few; v_gene: TRBV5-5; d_gene: -; j_gene: TRBJ2-7; CDR3aa: CASSLTPGTTMGEQYF; CDR3nt: TGTGCCAGCAGCTTAACCCCCGGGACAACTATGGGCGAGCAGTACTTC